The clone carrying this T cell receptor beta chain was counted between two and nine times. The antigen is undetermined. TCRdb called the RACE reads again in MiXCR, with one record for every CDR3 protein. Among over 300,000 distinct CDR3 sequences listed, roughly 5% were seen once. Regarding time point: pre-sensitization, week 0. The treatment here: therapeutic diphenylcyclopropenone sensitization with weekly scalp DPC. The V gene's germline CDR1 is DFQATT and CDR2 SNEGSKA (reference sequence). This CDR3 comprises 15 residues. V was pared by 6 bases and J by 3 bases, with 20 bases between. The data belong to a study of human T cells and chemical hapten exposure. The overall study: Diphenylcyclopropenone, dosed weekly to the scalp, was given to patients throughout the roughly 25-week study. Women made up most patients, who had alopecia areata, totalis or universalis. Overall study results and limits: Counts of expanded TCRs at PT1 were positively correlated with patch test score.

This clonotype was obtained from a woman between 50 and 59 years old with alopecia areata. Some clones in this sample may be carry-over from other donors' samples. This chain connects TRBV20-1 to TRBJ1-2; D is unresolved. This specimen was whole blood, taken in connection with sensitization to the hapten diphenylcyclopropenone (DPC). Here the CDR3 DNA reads TGCAGTGCCCTCGACACCCTCCGGGCTGACTATGGCTACACCTTC. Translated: CSALDTLRADYGYTF.